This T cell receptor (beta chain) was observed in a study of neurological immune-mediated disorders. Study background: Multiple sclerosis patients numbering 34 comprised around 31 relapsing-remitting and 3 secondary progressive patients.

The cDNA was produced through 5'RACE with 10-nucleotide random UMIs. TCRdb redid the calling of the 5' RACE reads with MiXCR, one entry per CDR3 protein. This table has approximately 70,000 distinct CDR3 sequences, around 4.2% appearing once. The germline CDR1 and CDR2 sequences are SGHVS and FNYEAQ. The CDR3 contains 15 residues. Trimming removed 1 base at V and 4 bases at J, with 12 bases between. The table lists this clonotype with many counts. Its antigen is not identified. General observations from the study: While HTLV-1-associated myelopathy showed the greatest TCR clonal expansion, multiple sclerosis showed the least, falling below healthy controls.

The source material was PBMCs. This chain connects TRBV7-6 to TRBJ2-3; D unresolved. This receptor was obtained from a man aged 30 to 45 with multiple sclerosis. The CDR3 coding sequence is TGTGCCAGCAGCTTAGATCTGGTTGGAGCAGATACGCAGTATTTT. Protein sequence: CASSLDLVGADTQYF.